This entry lists 23 T cell receptor beta chains sequenced from one sample in a study of blood T cells in healthy people across ages. Combining a sample-barcoded 5' primer with a J-beta primer mix, a second PCR ran for roughly 7 to 11 cycles. One entry per CDR3 protein results from TCRdb running MiXCR on the 5' RACE reads. The sample has approximately 1,700,000 distinct CDR3 sequences; 30% to 40% are singletons. Sequencing input: blood. The receptors were sampled from a human donor in good health.

This rearrangement joins TRBV19 to TRBJ1-2; perhaps TRBD1 as D (6 bases). CDR3 length: 16 residues. The V gene lost 5 bases and the J gene lost 6 bases, with 22 bases spanning the gap. Looked up from germline, CDR1 is LNHDA and CDR2 is SQIVND (reference sequence). The CDR3 nucleotides are TGTGCCAGTAGTCCCCCCATGGGACAAATACGCCATGGCTACACCTTC. It encodes CASSPPMGQIRHGYTF.

Written as DNA, the CDR3 is TGTGCCAGCAGCACCCGGGACGGCCAAGAGACCCAGTACTTC. Amino acid sequence: CASSTRDGQETQYF. The chain combines TRBV6-5 with TRBJ2-5, with D perhaps TRBD1 or TRBD2 (5 bases each). CDR3 length: 14 residues. V was pared by 6 bases and J by 1 base, with 12 bases between. The germline V gene encodes CDR1 MNHEY and CDR2 SVGAGI.

This rearrangement joins TRBV6-2 or TRBV6-3 to TRBJ1-1; 8 nucleotides line up with TRBD1. CDR1 and CDR2 (germline): MNHEY, SVGEGT. V shed 2 bases, J shed 5 bases, and the junction held 4 bases outside the gene matches. There are 14 residues in the CDR3. The CDR3 sequence: CASSYAQGATEAFF. For the CDR3, the DNA is TGTGCCAGCAGTTACGCTCAGGGGGCGACTGAAGCTTTCTTT.

This clonotype was recorded a few times. This chain joins TRBV7-2 and TRBJ2-7; D unresolved. Trimming stripped 2 bases from V and 2 bases from J, with 13 bases between. Looked up from germline, CDR1 is SGHTA and CDR2 is FQGNSA. This CDR3 comprises 15 residues. CDR3 DNA: TGTGCCAGCAGCTTACGGTCGGTGTCAGCCTACGAGCAGTACTTC. As protein: CASSLRSVSAYEQYF.

This rearrangement joins TRBV6-1 to TRBJ2-3; tentatively, D is TRBD1 or TRBD2 (5 bases each). The germline V gene encodes CDR1 MNHNS and CDR2 SASEGT. This CDR3 is 13 amino acids long. V dropped 6 bases and J dropped 12 bases, with 19 bases sitting between them. For the CDR3, the DNA is TGTGCCAGCAGGAGGGGCTTCCAAGAGACCCAGTATTTT. Translation: CASRRGFQETQYF.

The gene calls are TRBV5-1 and TRBJ2-1; TRBD2 aligns across 11 bases. The CDR3 is 13 residues long. Germline-derived CDR1 and CDR2 are SGHRS and YFSETQ. With 3 bases clipped from V and 10 bases from J, the junction kept 3 bases outside the gene matches. The CDR3 bases are TGCGCCAGCAGCTCGACTAGCGGGGAAGAGCAGTTCTTC. This sequence encodes CASSSTSGEEQFF.

The chain recombines TRBV20-1 with TRBJ1-1; D is perhaps TRBD1 (6 bases). V was shortened by 3 bases and J by 8 bases, with 13 bases between the two germline ends. This CDR3 is built from 12 residues. Germline loops: CDR1 DFQATT, CDR2 SNEGSKA (reference sequence). CDR3 DNA sequence: TGCAGTGCTAGGGAGAGGACAGTAGAAGCTTTCTTT. Translated: CSARERTVEAFF.

The chain carries TRBV6-6 and TRBJ1-2; 7 nucleotides align to TRBD1. V dropped 5 bases and J dropped 8; count of bases not matched to a gene: 14. The germline gives CDR1 MNHNY, CDR2 SVGAGI (reference sequence). The CDR3 is 15 residues long. The CDR3 region is CASSTTGKLSDGYTF. The CDR3 DNA is TGTGCCAGCAGTACGACAGGGAAATTAAGTGACGGCTACACCTTC.

The sample holds a few counts of this clonotype. The V call is TRBV29-1, the J call TRBJ2-1; TRBD1 matches 8 bases. This CDR3 has 13 residues. The ends lost 6 bases at V and 9 bases at J; junction bases unmatched: 10. The germline CDR1 and CDR2 sequences are SQVTM and ANQGSEA. The CDR3 loop reads CSVRQTGEGEQFF. CDR3 sequence (DNA): TGCAGCGTGAGACAGACAGGGGAAGGTGAGCAGTTCTTC.

This clonotype showed up many times. V is TRBV7-3 and J is TRBJ2-3; 9 positions match TRBD2. The CDR3 has 14 residues. CDR1 SGHTA and CDR2 FQGTGA come from the germline V gene. V lost 2 bases to trimming and J lost 4 bases; unmatched junction nucleotides: 1. The CDR3 coding sequence is TGTGCCAGCAGCTTAGGGACTAGCCCAGATACGCAGTATTTT. It specifies CASSLGTSPDTQYF.

The rearrangement joins TRBV20-1 to TRBJ2-3; D could derive from TRBD1 or TRBD2 (5 bases each). The CDR3 is made up of 13 amino acids. The germline V and J ends were trimmed by 6 bases and 0 bases, with 10 bases remaining between them. CDR1 is DFQATT and CDR2 is SNEGSKA in the germline V gene (reference sequence). The chain's CDR3 is CSAGPLSTDTQYF. DNA for the CDR3: TGCAGTGCGGGACCTCTTAGCACAGATACGCAGTATTTT.

A remark on this clonotype: At one end, the junction sequence differs from germline, possibly due to a read error. The chain uses TRBV10-3 and TRBJ2-5, with D hard to call. Germline assignment: CDR1 ENHRY and CDR2 SYGVKD. The CDR3 totals 14 residues. The CDR3 loop is CVISGGNVMETQYF. The CDR3 region has the DNA TGTGTCATCAGTGGCGGCAACGTGATGGAGACCCAGTACTTC.

This clonotype was observed a few times. Here the CDR3 reads CSVDSTGGPETQYF. CDR3 DNA: TGCAGCGTTGACAGTACAGGGGGCCCAGAGACCCAGTACTTC. V gene TRBV29-1 combines with J gene TRBJ2-5; 9 nucleotides line up with TRBD1. Germline V gives CDR1 SQVTM, CDR2 ANQGSEA. This CDR3 contains 14 residues. Trimming took 3 bases from V and 4 from J; bases not matched to a gene: 6.

J is TRBJ2-2 and V is TRBV10-3; D uncertain. Germline V lookup: CDR1 ENHRY, CDR2 SYGVKD. The CDR3 loop spans 16 amino acids. V shed 2 bases and J shed 5 bases, with 15 bases lying between them. The CDR3 DNA sequence: TGTGCCATCAGTGAGGCCATTGCGCGCGAAACCGGGGAGCTGTTTTTT. It codes for CAISEAIARETGELFF.

The chain combines TRBV7-2 with TRBJ2-1; 11 nucleotides line up with TRBD1. This CDR3 contains 16 residues. Germline CDR1 reads SGHTA; CDR2 reads FQGNSA. The junction had 9 bases not matched to a gene; V was cut back by 4 bases and J by 7 bases. The CDR3 region is CASSSPRGQGENEQFF. The DNA of the CDR3 is TGTGCCAGCAGCTCTCCTAGGGGACAGGGGGAAAATGAGCAGTTCTTC.

The table lists this clonotype with a count of one. The rearrangement links TRBV6-6 to TRBJ1-5; D is unresolved. Per germline, CDR1 MNHNY and CDR2 SVGAGI (reference sequence). The CDR3 totals 14 residues. V was trimmed by 2 bases and J by 7 bases, leaving 12 bases between them. CDR3 loop: CASSYVEGSQPQHF. CDR3 DNA sequence: TGTGCCAGCAGTTACGTGGAAGGGTCCCAGCCCCAGCATTTT.

This clonotype was counted a few times. This chain joins TRBV5-1 and TRBJ2-5; 7 bases fit TRBD1. Germline-derived CDR1 and CDR2 are SGHRS and YFSETQ. CDR3 length: 14 residues. V gave up 5 bases and J gave up 5 bases; unmatched junction bases: 9. The CDR3 nucleotides read TGCGCCAGCAGTACGGGACAGCCTGATGAGACCCAGTACTTC. The encoded protein is CASSTGQPDETQYF.

The rearrangement links TRBV14 to TRBJ2-4; 7 bases are shared with TRBD1. Germline CDR1 and CDR2: SGHDN and FVKESK. The CDR3 extends over 17 amino acids. Trimming removed 1 base from V and 0 bases from J; junction bases left unmatched: 6. The CDR3 sequence: CASSQGQGSLAKNIQYF. In DNA form, the CDR3 reads TGTGCCAGCAGCCAAGGACAGGGTTCTCTAGCCAAAAACATTCAGTACTTC.

This clonotype was seen once. V gene TRBV21-1 combines with J gene TRBJ2-4; the table names TRBD1, a call not compared with the DNA. TRBV21-1 is shown as a pseudogene. The CDR3 consists of 17 residues. The CDR3 DNA reads as TGTGCCAGCAGCAAAGTCCCCGGACGACTAGCCAAAAACATTCAGTACTTC. Translated: CASSKVPGRLAKNIQYF.

Note on this clonotype: The junction departs from germline at one end; a sequencing error may be responsible. The chain links TRBV18 to TRBJ2-5, with D unresolved. CDR3 size: 12 residues. Germline V gives CDR1 KGHSH, CDR2 LQKENI. CDR3 nucleotide sequence: TGTGCCAGCTCACCACCTGAAGAGCCCCAGTACTTC. Protein product: CASSPPEEPQYF.

This clonotype was found a few times. The chain is built from TRBV12-3 or TRBV12-4 and TRBJ2-7, with TRBD1 matching 10 bases. The CDR3 runs to 15 residues. V was clipped by 5 bases and J by 5 bases; unmatched bases: 9. The CDR3: CASSETGGAFDEQYF. CDR3 nucleotides: TGTGCCAGCAGTGAGACAGGGGGCGCCTTTGACGAGCAGTACTTC.

This clonotype showed up many times. The chain links TRBV11-2 to TRBJ2-7; D not resolved. V was trimmed by 1 base and J by 3 bases, leaving 13 bases between them. Germline assignment: CDR1 SGHAT and CDR2 FQNNGV. The CDR3 spans 15 residues. In DNA form, the CDR3 reads TGTGCCAGCAGCTTAGCTTCCCTGGGATACTACGAGCAGTACTTC. It yields the protein CASSLASLGYYEQYF.

The count of this clonotype is one. The chain recombines TRBV9 with TRBJ2-4; D possibly corresponds to TRBD1 (5 bases). Matching the DNA end better, TRBJ2-7 makes the J call doubtful. In germline, CDR1 is SGDLS, CDR2 YYNGEE. This CDR3 has 14 residues. This CDR3 reads CASSGDVTAYEQYF. The CDR3 DNA reads as TGTGCCAGCAGCGGAGATGTGACAGCCTACGAGCAGTACTTC.